The 28 T cell receptor beta chains presented below share a single source sample, sequenced in a study of T cells after somatic rescue of genetic block. Some clones are missing from TCRdb's copy, which holds only in-frame ones; the method was immunoSEQ multiplex PCR. The table lists 11,000 to 15,000 clones, approximately 79% of them singletons. The specimen was peripheral blood mononuclear cells (PBMCs). The receptors derive from a boy aged 5 to 17.

J is TRBJ2-7 and V is TRBV28; TRBD1 might be the D (5 bases). Germline CDR1 and CDR2: MDHEN and SYDVKM. The V and J ends lost 5 bases and 1 base respectively, with 21 bases between them. The CDR3 extends over 17 amino acids. The CDR3 nucleotides read TGTGCCAGCAGTCTTATGGGGCGAGTCCGGGCTTCCTACGAGCAGTACTTC. Translating gives CASSLMGRVRASYEQYF.

The chain recombines TRBV6-5 with TRBJ1-2, with no clear D. V was trimmed by 6 bases and J by 2 bases, leaving 10 bases between them. Germline assignment: CDR1 MNHEY and CDR2 SVGAGI. The CDR3 has 13 residues. The CDR3 DNA is TGTGCCAGCAGCTTAGGGCGGAACTATGGCTACACCTTC. Encoded protein: CASSLGRNYGYTF.

The CDR3 reads CASSPLGGLAGVKGGLYNEQFF. In DNA form, the CDR3 reads TGTGCCAGCAGCCCCCTAGGGGGACTAGCGGGAGTAAAGGGGGGGCTCTACAATGAGCAGTTCTTC. This chain uses TRBV14 with TRBJ2-1, with TRBD2 matching 14 bases. The V gene end was trimmed by 4 bases and the J gene end by 3 bases; junction bases not matched to a gene: 20. Germline CDR1 SGHDN, CDR2 FVKESK. CDR3 size: 22 residues. Supplemented by reference TRBV14 and TRBJ2-1, the full variable domain reads EAGVTQFPSHSVIEKGQTVTLRCDPISGHDNLYWYRRVMGKEIKFLLHFVKESKQDESGMPNNRFLAERTGGTYSTLKVQPAELEDSGVYFCASSPLGGLAGVKGGLYNEQFFGPGTRLTVL.

DNA of the CDR3: TGCAGTGCTAGCCCAACGAAGACCCAGTACTTC. Its protein product is CSASPTKTQYF. V usage is TRBV20-1 and J usage is TRBJ2-5; D is unclear. Per the germline V gene, CDR1 is DFQATT and CDR2 is SNEGSKA (reference sequence). The CDR3 runs 11 residues. Trimming left V 3 bases short and J 6 bases short, with 8 bases between.

The J gene is TRBJ1-6, the V gene TRBV28, with 8 bases fitting TRBD1. The V segment lost 3 bases and the J segment 2 bases; nucleotides outside the gene matches: 12. Germline assignment: CDR1 MDHEN and CDR2 SYDVKM. CDR3 length: 19 residues. The CDR3 sequence: CASSFFGAGGLPYNSPLHF. For the CDR3, the DNA is TGTGCCAGCAGTTTTTTCGGGGCAGGGGGCCTTCCCTATAATTCACCCCTCCACTTT.

In this sample, this clone turned up once. CDR3 bases: TGCGCCAGCAGTCTAGCGGCGGGCACAGATACGCAGTATTTT. This gives the protein CASSLAAGTDTQYF. This sequence joins TRBV5-1 and TRBJ2-3, with 7 bases lining up with TRBD2. This CDR3 is built from 14 residues. Trimming removed 5 bases from V and 1 base from J; junction bases left unmatched: 4. Germline assignment: CDR1 SGHRS and CDR2 YFSETQ.

The chain links TRBV30 to TRBJ2-7; D gene unclear. The CDR3 has 11 amino acids. Germline-derived CDR1 and CDR2 are GTSNPN and SVGIG (reference sequence). Trimming stripped 1 base from V and 6 bases from J, with 7 bases between. Written as DNA, the CDR3 is TGTGCCTGGAGTGGGTATGGCGAGCAGTACTTC. The encoded protein is CAWSGYGEQYF.

V and J are TRBV28 and TRBJ2-5; 8 nucleotides align to TRBD1. This CDR3 has 16 residues. Per the germline V gene, CDR1 is MDHEN and CDR2 is SYDVKM. The junction had 9 bases not matched to a gene; V was cut back by 1 base and J by 5 bases. The chain's CDR3 is CASSLLPRTGRETQYF. CDR3 sequence (DNA): TGTGCCAGCAGTTTATTACCCCGGACAGGGAGGGAGACCCAGTACTTC.

The V gene is TRBV27, the J gene TRBJ1-2, with a weak D call TRBD1 (6 bases). The V end lost 5 bases, the J end lost 2 bases, and 9 bases lay between the germline ends. Looked up from germline, CDR1 is MNHEY and CDR2 is SMNVEV (reference sequence). This CDR3 spans 13 amino acids. The CDR3: CASSLRGNYGYTF. The CDR3, as DNA: TGTGCCAGCAGTCTCAGGGGAAACTATGGCTACACCTTC.

The genes are TRBV10-3 and TRBJ1-4; no clear D gene. Germline V gives CDR1 ENHRY, CDR2 SYGVKD. Trimming removed 6 bases at V and 8 bases at J, with 13 bases between. CDR3 length: 13 residues. CDR3 region: CAISADQGEKLFF. The CDR3 bases are TGTGCCATCAGCGCTGACCAAGGAGAAAAACTGTTTTTT.

The chain links TRBV28 to TRBJ2-5; TRBD1 agrees at 11 bases. With the DNA end fitting TRBJ2-7 better, the J assignment may be wrong. This CDR3 is 14 amino acids long. Germline V CDR1 and CDR2: MDHEN, SYDVKM. The CDR3 loop reads CASSEDRGLYEQYF. CDR3 DNA: TGTGCCAGCAGTGAGGACAGGGGGCTATACGAGCAGTACTTC.

The chain recombines TRBV28 with TRBJ2-3; D is ambiguous. V dropped 1 base and J dropped 2 bases, with 19 bases sitting between them. Germline-derived CDR1 and CDR2 are MDHEN and SYDVKM. The CDR3 loop spans 18 amino acids. CDR3 protein: CASSLSPGEDGYTDTQYF. The CDR3 nucleotides are TGTGCCAGCAGTTTATCCCCGGGTGAGGACGGGTACACAGATACGCAGTATTTT.

This chain uses TRBV4-2 with TRBJ2-7; TRBD2 agrees at 9 bases. J was trimmed by 7 bases and V by 2 bases; bases with no gene match: 9. The CDR3 is made up of 15 amino acids. The germline gives CDR1 LGHNA, CDR2 YNFKEQ. This chain's CDR3 is CASSQTVGLAPEQYF. The CDR3 coding sequence is TGTGCCAGCAGCCAAACCGTTGGACTAGCGCCTGAGCAGTACTTC.

This clone was picked up a small number of times. This chain connects TRBV28 to TRBJ2-5, with TRBD2 as a possible D gene (5 bases). CDR1 is MDHEN, CDR2 SYDVKM, per germline. V lost 1 base and J lost 0, with 12 bases in between. There are 16 residues in the CDR3. This CDR3 reads CASSLLPSDYQETQYF. The CDR3 coding sequence is TGTGCCAGCAGTTTATTACCCTCGGACTACCAAGAGACCCAGTACTTC. The whole variable domain, remainder taken from reference TRBV28 and TRBJ2-5, is DVKVTQSSRYLVKRTGEKVFLECVQDMDHENMFWYRQDPGLGLRLIYFSYDVKMKEKGDIPEGYSVSREKKERFSLILESASTNQTSMYLCASSLLPSDYQETQYFGPGTRLLVL.

V and J are TRBV27 and TRBJ1-1; D uncertain. The V gene lost 1 base and the J gene lost 1 base, with 10 bases spanning the gap. The CDR3 has 15 amino acids. Per the germline V gene, CDR1 is MNHEY and CDR2 is SMNVEV (reference sequence). The CDR3 reads CASSLLAIPNTEAFF. The CDR3 region has the DNA TGTGCCAGCAGTTTATTGGCCATTCCGAACACTGAAGCTTTCTTT.

The chain couples TRBV10-3 to TRBJ1-1; no clear D. V was shortened by 7 bases and J by 4 bases, with 13 bases between the two germline ends. Germline V gives CDR1 ENHRY, CDR2 SYGVKD. The length of the CDR3 is 13 residues. The CDR3 sequence is CAIMSFDITEAFF. The CDR3 DNA follows: TGTGCCATCATGTCATTTGACATCACTGAAGCTTTCTTT.

The CDR3 reads CASSEPHYPGTLYSYEQYF. DNA of the CDR3: TGTGCCAGCAGTGAACCTCACTACCCCGGGACTTTATACTCCTACGAGCAGTACTTC. The V gene is TRBV6-1, the J gene TRBJ2-7; a possible D gene is TRBD2 (6 bases). V lost 2 bases, J lost 0 bases, and 23 bases lay in between. There are 19 residues in the CDR3. The germline CDR1 and CDR2 sequences are MNHNS and SASEGT.

The chain uses TRBV7-3 and TRBJ2-7, with 7 bases identical to TRBD2. The CDR3 sequence is 16 residues long. The V segment lost 1 base and the J segment 2 bases; nucleotides outside the gene matches: 8. Per the germline V gene, CDR1 is SGHTA and CDR2 is FQGTGA. CDR3 loop: CASSLKGPAGPYEQYF. The CDR3 DNA follows: TGTGCCAGCAGCTTAAAAGGCCCAGCGGGACCCTACGAGCAGTACTTC.

V gene TRBV7-9 combines with J gene TRBJ2-1; 9 bases match TRBD2. Trimming cost V 4 bases and J 5 bases; bases outside gene matches: 6. Germline V lookup: CDR1 SEHNR, CDR2 FQNEAQ (reference sequence). The CDR3 has 15 amino acids. CDR3 protein: CASSYSPSGDNEQFF. For the CDR3, the DNA is TGTGCCAGCAGCTATTCCCCTAGCGGGGACAATGAGCAGTTCTTC. Looking up the rest from reference TRBV7-9 and TRBJ2-1 gives the full variable domain: DTGVSQNPRHKITKRGQNVTFRCDPISEHNRLYWYRQTLGQGPEFLTYFQNEAQLEKSRLLSDRFSAERPKGSFSTLEIQRTEQGDSAMYLCASSYSPSGDNEQFFGPGTRLTVL.

The chain is built from TRBV18 and TRBJ2-7; D unresolved. Germline CDR1 reads KGHSH; CDR2 reads LQKENI. The CDR3 is 13 residues long. V gave up 3 bases and J gave up 2 bases, with 8 bases separating them. The CDR3 spells CASSPNMAYEQYF. The CDR3 nucleotides read TGTGCCAGCTCACCTAATATGGCCTACGAGCAGTACTTC.

V and J are TRBV23-1 and TRBJ2-7; tentative D call: TRBD1 (6 bases). TRBV23-1 is placed among ORFs of uncertain function. CDR3 size: 15 residues. V was shortened by 0 bases and J by 3 bases, with 12 bases between the two germline ends. The CDR3 bases are TGCGCCAGCAGTCAATCCCCCAGGGGCGGCTACGAGCAGTACTTC. Translating gives CASSQSPRGGYEQYF.

The genes are TRBV9 and TRBJ2-3; TRBD2 agrees at 15 bases. Trimming cost V 4 bases and J 6 bases; bases outside gene matches: 6. This CDR3 is built from 16 residues. From germline, CDR1 is SGDLS and CDR2 YYNGEE. CDR3 sequence reads: CASSPRTSGGVDTQYF. CDR3 nucleotides: TGTGCCAGCAGCCCTCGGACTAGCGGGGGGGTGGATACGCAGTATTTT.

This rearrangement joins TRBV7-3 to TRBJ2-3; D is tentatively TRBD1 or TRBD2 (6 bases each). Germline lookup yields CDR1 SGHTA and CDR2 FQGTGA. The CDR3 is 19 residues long. V lost 5 bases to trimming and J lost 0 bases, with 24 bases between them. As DNA, the CDR3 is TGTGCCAGCAGCCATTGGACGGGAGCCAGGGACACGAGCACAGATACGCAGTATTTT. Encoded protein: CASSHWTGARDTSTDTQYF.

The V gene is TRBV6-1, the J gene TRBJ2-3, with 8 bases fitting TRBD1. With 6 bases clipped from V and 1 base from J, the junction kept 3 bases outside the gene matches. In germline, CDR1 is MNHNS, CDR2 SASEGT. The length of the CDR3 is 14 residues. This CDR3 reads CASRLTGGTDTQYF. The CDR3 region has the DNA TGTGCCAGCAGACTGACAGGGGGCACAGATACGCAGTATTTT.

Only a few counts were recorded for this clone. J is TRBJ2-2 and V is TRBV4-1; 12 bases map to TRBD1. The germline CDR1 and CDR2 sequences are MGHRA and YSYEKL. Trimming cost V 5 bases and J 4 bases; bases outside gene matches: 5. This CDR3 has 16 residues. Here the CDR3 DNA reads TGCGCCAGCAGCAAGGGACAGGGGGCGCTCACCGGGGAGCTGTTTTTT. This sequence encodes CASSKGQGALTGELFF.

The chain links TRBV10-3 to TRBJ2-3; TRBD2 matches at 7 bases. CDR3 length: 16 amino acids. CDR1 and CDR2 from the germline V gene are ENHRY and SYGVKD. J lost 2 bases, V lost 2 bases, and 7 bases had no gene match. The CDR3 sequence: CAISEGPSGSTDTQYF. CDR3 in DNA: TGTGCCATCAGTGAGGGGCCTAGCGGATCCACAGATACGCAGTATTTT.

In this sample, this clone turned up a few times. The chain uses TRBV2 and TRBJ1-4, with D hard to call. Germline V lookup: CDR1 SNHLY, CDR2 FYNNEI. V shed 3 bases and J shed 5 bases, with 7 bases lying between them. CDR3 size: 13 residues. This chain's CDR3 is CASSEGTNEKLFF. The CDR3 DNA follows: TGTGCCAGCAGTGAGGGCACAAATGAAAAACTGTTTTTT.

The chain has TRBV14 and TRBJ2-1, with a tentative D call TRBD2 (5 bases). The CDR3 is 13 residues long. CDR1 and CDR2 (germline): SGHDN, FVKESK. V was pared by 0 bases and J by 14 bases, with 14 bases between. For the CDR3, the DNA is TGTGCCAGCAGCCAAGATCTGGCTAGCAAGGAGTTCTTC. Amino acid sequence: CASSQDLASKEFF.